This passage covers 20 T cell receptor beta chains from one sample sequenced in a study of Ad26.COV2.S vaccination and SARS-CoV-2 variants. Stated treatment: 15 to 20 received Ad26.COV2.S at low or high dose, single or two shots; about 5 received placebo; per-sample allocation not given. The study sampled participants on day 63 after the first vaccine or placebo injection. Clones were sequenced by immunoSEQ multiplex PCR, and TCRdb holds only the in-frame ones, with some missing. Here the sample spans about 450,000 clones, roughly 89% being singletons. The sequences come from peripheral blood, collected in a trial of Ad26.COV2.S vaccine versus placebo. The receptors shown here come from a person between 18 and 60 years old who received the Ad26.COV2.S COVID-19 vaccine or a placebo.

This clone was counted between two and nine times. The V call is TRBV7-2, the J call TRBJ1-1, with D uncertain. Germline V lookup: CDR1 SGHTA, CDR2 FQGNSA. V was pared by 3 bases and J by 0 bases, with 5 bases between. There are 13 residues in the CDR3. The CDR3 coding sequence is TGTGCCAGCAGCTTTCAGATGAACACTGAAGCTTTCTTT. Protein sequence: CASSFQMNTEAFF.

The chain employs TRBV27 and TRBJ2-3, with 11 bases matching TRBD2. Trimming cost V 3 bases and J 1 base; bases outside gene matches: 3. This CDR3 is built from 16 residues. Per germline, CDR1 MNHEY and CDR2 SMNVEV (reference sequence). The CDR3 loop is CASSLETSGGTDTQYF. CDR3 sequence (DNA): TGTGCCAGCAGTTTGGAGACTAGCGGGGGCACAGATACGCAGTATTTT.

This clone was recorded only once. The chain combines TRBV13 with TRBJ2-3; tentatively, D is TRBD1 (7 bases). This CDR3 has 16 amino acids. Deletions cut 5 bases from V and 2 bases from J, with 17 bases between. Germline CDR1 PRHDT, CDR2 FYEKMQ (reference sequence). The CDR3 here is CASSAAGQHFTDTQYF. Written as DNA, the CDR3 is TGTGCCAGCAGCGCGGCGGGACAGCATTTCACAGATACGCAGTATTTT.

CDR3 bases: TGTGCCAGCAGCGTAGGAGCGGGGCCAGACTACGAGCAGTACTTC. It yields the protein CASSVGAGPDYEQYF. V gene TRBV9 combines with J gene TRBJ2-7, with 7 bases aligning to TRBD2. V was clipped by 0 bases and J by 3 bases; unmatched bases: 6. This CDR3 comprises 15 residues. The germline CDR1 and CDR2 sequences are SGDLS and YYNGEE.

This clone showed up just a few times. J is TRBJ2-1 and V is TRBV15, with D possibly being TRBD1 (6 bases). Germline values: CDR1 LNHNV, CDR2 YYDKDF (reference sequence). Trimming removed 5 bases from V and 9 bases from J, with 20 bases in between. This CDR3 is 15 amino acids long. The CDR3 coding sequence is TGTGCCACCAGCCGCACAGGGTCAGTAAGGATTGAGCAGTTCTTC. Encoded protein: CATSRTGSVRIEQFF.

The V gene is TRBV5-1, the J gene TRBJ2-7; D gene uncertain. Germline V CDR1 and CDR2: SGHRS, YFSETQ. The V end was cut by 2 bases, the J end by 5 bases, with 14 bases between. The CDR3 loop spans 14 amino acids. CDR3 sequence reads: CASSFSNSRNEQYF. CDR3 in DNA: TGCGCCAGCAGCTTCTCCAACAGTAGGAACGAGCAGTACTTC.

The chain is built from TRBV29-1 and TRBJ2-3, with 11 nucleotides matching TRBD1. V was clipped by 3 bases and J by 5 bases; unmatched bases: 1. Germline values: CDR1 SQVTM, CDR2 ANQGSEA. This CDR3 is 13 amino acids long. CDR3 sequence reads: CSVDGTGGDTQYF. The CDR3 DNA sequence: TGCAGCGTTGATGGGACAGGGGGAGATACGCAGTATTTT.

This chain links TRBV24-1 with TRBJ2-1; the match to TRBD2 covers 8 bases. The CDR3 sequence is 13 residues long. V was pared by 9 bases and J by 9 bases, with 9 bases of the junction left unmatched. Germline CDR1 reads KGHDR; CDR2 reads SFDVKD. The CDR3 here is CATRRSGGGEQFF. As DNA, the CDR3 is TGTGCCACCCGTAGAAGCGGGGGCGGTGAGCAGTTCTTC.

J is TRBJ2-3 and V is TRBV24-1; TRBD2 matches at 12 bases. Germline loops: CDR1 KGHDR, CDR2 SFDVKD. J lost 7 bases, V lost 3 bases, and 7 bases had no gene match. This CDR3 region has 16 residues. This CDR3 reads CATSDPTSGGPHTQYF. As DNA, the CDR3 is TGTGCCACCAGTGATCCCACTAGCGGGGGGCCCCATACGCAGTATTTT.

The chain couples TRBV5-6 to TRBJ2-3; possibly TRBD1 for D (5 bases). The germline V gene encodes CDR1 SGHDT and CDR2 YYEEEE. This CDR3 region has 14 residues. The V end lost 5 bases, the J end lost 4 bases, and 14 bases lay between the germline ends. The CDR3 sequence: CASRLRELADTQYF. In nucleotides, the CDR3 is TGTGCCAGCAGGCTCAGGGAATTGGCAGATACGCAGTATTTT. Full variable domain (rest looked up from reference TRBV5-6 and TRBJ2-3): DAGVTQSPTHLIKTRGQQVTLRCSPKSGHDTVSWYQQALGQGPQFIFQYYEEEERQRGNFPDRFSGHQFPNYSSELNVNALLLGDSALYLCASRLRELADTQYFGPGTRLTVL.

The chain is built from TRBV2 and TRBJ2-7; D not certain. Germline assignment: CDR1 SNHLY and CDR2 FYNNEI. This CDR3 region has 12 residues. The germline V and J ends were trimmed by 4 bases and 4 bases, with 8 bases remaining between them. The CDR3 protein is CASSGSEYEQYV. Written as DNA, the CDR3 is TGTGCCAGCAGTGGGTCTGAATACGAGCAGTACGTC.

The genes are TRBV7-3 and TRBJ2-3; 14 positions agree with TRBD2. Germline CDR1 reads SGHTA; CDR2 reads FQGTGA. The CDR3 sequence is 18 residues long. V was pared by 0 bases and J by 5 bases, with 7 bases of the junction left unmatched. This CDR3 is CASSLTGTSGGYRDTQYF. DNA of the CDR3: TGTGCCAGCAGCTTAACCGGGACTAGCGGGGGATATCGAGATACGCAGTATTTT.

The chain employs TRBV5-1 and TRBJ1-4; 9 bases line up with TRBD1. This CDR3 comprises 14 residues. Germline CDR1 and CDR2: SGHRS and YFSETQ. J lost 10 bases, V lost 5 bases, and 9 bases had no gene match. The CDR3 reads CASSSGQGMRKLFF. CDR3 nucleotide sequence: TGCGCCAGCAGTAGTGGACAGGGGATGAGAAAACTGTTTTTT.

The rearrangement joins TRBV6-6 to TRBJ2-1, with D possibly being TRBD1 or TRBD2 (5 bases each). Germline V gene lookup returns CDR1 MNHNY and CDR2 SVGAGI (reference sequence). The CDR3 runs 14 residues. The ends were cut back, 11 bases at V and 3 bases at J, with 17 bases in the middle. The CDR3 bases are TGTGCCGGCCAGCGGCAGGGTGGCTACAATGAGCAGTTCTTC. The encoded protein is CAGQRQGGYNEQFF.

The chain has TRBV10-3 and TRBJ2-7; weak D call: TRBD2 (5 bases). Germline V gene sequence: CDR1 ENHRY, CDR2 SYGVKD. This CDR3 contains 11 residues. V shed 10 bases and J shed 9 bases, with 16 bases lying between them. The CDR3 coding sequence is TGTGCCACCTCGGGCGCCGAGGGGCAGTACTTC. It yields the protein CATSGAEGQYF.

This sequence joins TRBV4-3 and TRBJ1-2, with TRBD1 matching over 7 bases. Germline CDR1 LGHNA, CDR2 YSLEER. The CDR3 is made up of 13 amino acids. V lost 4 bases to trimming and J lost 7 bases; unmatched junction nucleotides: 6. The CDR3 loop reads CASSPKTGLGYTF. In nucleotides, the CDR3 is TGCGCCAGCAGCCCTAAGACAGGGCTTGGCTACACCTTC.

This chain joins TRBV3-1 (or the pseudogene TRBV3-2) and TRBJ2-2, with a possible D match to TRBD2 (5 bases). V shed 0 bases and J shed 3 bases, with 11 bases lying between them. Germline CDR1 is LGHDT and CDR2 is YNNKEL (reference sequence). There are 16 residues in the CDR3. CDR3 sequence: CASSQDRWEYTGELFF. The CDR3 DNA sequence: TGTGCCAGCAGCCAAGATAGGTGGGAGTACACCGGGGAGCTGTTTTTT.

CDR3 DNA: TGTGCCAGTAGTATTCTTGGAGGGGGAAACACCATATATTTT. Its protein product is CASSILGGGNTIYF. V usage is TRBV19 and J usage is TRBJ1-3; no definite D call. The germline gives CDR1 LNHDA, CDR2 SQIVND (reference sequence). V was trimmed by 3 bases and J by 4 bases, leaving 10 bases between them. CDR3 length: 14 amino acids.

The count of this clone is one. An end of the junction differs from the germline gene, which may be a read error. Other DNA sequences in this specimen translate into the identical CDR3. This chain's CDR3 is CASSLDHRGYQPQHF. CDR3 nucleotide sequence: TGTGCTAGCAGCTTAGATCACAGGGGATATCAGCCCCAGCATTTT. The chain recombines TRBV11-2 with TRBJ1-5, with TRBD1 identical over 7 bases. The CDR3 runs 15 residues. The germline gives CDR1 SGHAT, CDR2 FQNNGV.

Details on this clone: The junction departs from the called germline gene at one end, perhaps through a read error. The chain uses TRBV2 and TRBJ2-7; D unresolved. Germline values: CDR1 SNHLY, CDR2 FYNNEI. The CDR3 sequence is 13 residues long. DNA of the CDR3: TGTGCCAGCAGGGAAGACCGTCCCTACGAGCAGTACTTC. It translates to CASREDRPYEQYF.